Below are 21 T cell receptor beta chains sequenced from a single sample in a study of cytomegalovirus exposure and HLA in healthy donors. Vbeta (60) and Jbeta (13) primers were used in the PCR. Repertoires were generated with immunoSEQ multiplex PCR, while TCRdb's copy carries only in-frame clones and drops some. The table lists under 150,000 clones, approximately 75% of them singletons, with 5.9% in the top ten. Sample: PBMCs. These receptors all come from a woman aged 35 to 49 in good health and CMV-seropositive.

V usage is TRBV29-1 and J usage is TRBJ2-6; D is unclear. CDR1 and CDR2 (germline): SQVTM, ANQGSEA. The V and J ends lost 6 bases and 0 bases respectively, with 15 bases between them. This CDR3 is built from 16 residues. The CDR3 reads CSVSSVRSSGANVLTF. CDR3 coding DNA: TGCAGCGTCTCTTCGGTTCGGAGCTCTGGGGCCAACGTCCTGACTTTC.

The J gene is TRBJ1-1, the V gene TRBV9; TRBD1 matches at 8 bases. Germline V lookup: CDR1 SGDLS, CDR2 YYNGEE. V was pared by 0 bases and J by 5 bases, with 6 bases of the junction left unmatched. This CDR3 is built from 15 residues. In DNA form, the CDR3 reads TGTGCCAGCAGCGTAGGTCGACAGGGGATGACTGAAGCTTTCTTT. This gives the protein CASSVGRQGMTEAFF.

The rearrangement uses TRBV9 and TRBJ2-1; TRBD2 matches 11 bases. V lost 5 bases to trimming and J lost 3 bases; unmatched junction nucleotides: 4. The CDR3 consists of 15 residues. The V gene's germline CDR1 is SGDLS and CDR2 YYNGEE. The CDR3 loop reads CASRAGTSGYNEQFF. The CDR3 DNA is TGTGCCAGCAGAGCTGGGACTAGCGGCTACAATGAGCAGTTCTTC.

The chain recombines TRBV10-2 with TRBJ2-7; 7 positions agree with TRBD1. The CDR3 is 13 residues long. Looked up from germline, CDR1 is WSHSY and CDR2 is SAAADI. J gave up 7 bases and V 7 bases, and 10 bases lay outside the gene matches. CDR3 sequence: CASTKDRVEEQYF. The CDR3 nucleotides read TGCGCCAGCACCAAAGACAGGGTGGAAGAGCAGTACTTC.

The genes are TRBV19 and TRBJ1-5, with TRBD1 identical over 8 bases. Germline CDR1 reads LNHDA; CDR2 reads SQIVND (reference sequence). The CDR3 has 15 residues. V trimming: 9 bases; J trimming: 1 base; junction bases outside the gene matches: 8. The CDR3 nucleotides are TGTGCCAGCTTCCAGGGGGCGTTAAGCAATCAGCCCCAGCATTTT. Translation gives CASFQGALSNQPQHF.

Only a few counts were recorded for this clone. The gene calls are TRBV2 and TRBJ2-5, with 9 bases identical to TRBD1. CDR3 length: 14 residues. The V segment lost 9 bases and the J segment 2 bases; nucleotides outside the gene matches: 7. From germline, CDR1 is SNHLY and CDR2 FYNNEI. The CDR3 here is CARPGTGLQETQYF. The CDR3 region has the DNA TGTGCCAGACCCGGGACAGGGCTACAAGAGACCCAGTACTTC.

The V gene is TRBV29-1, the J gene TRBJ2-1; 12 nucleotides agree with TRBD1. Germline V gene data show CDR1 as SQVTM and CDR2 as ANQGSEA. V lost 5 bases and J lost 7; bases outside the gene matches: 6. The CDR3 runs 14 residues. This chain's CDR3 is CSVYPGQGANEQFF. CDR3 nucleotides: TGCAGCGTTTATCCGGGACAGGGGGCGAATGAGCAGTTCTTC.

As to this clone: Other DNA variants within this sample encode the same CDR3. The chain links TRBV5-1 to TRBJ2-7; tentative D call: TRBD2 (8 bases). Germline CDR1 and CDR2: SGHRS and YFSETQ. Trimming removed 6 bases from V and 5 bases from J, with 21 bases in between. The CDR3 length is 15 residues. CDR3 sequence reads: CASTLRGGQGDEQYF. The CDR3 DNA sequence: TGCGCCAGCACCTTACGGGGGGGGCAGGGGGACGAGCAGTACTTC.

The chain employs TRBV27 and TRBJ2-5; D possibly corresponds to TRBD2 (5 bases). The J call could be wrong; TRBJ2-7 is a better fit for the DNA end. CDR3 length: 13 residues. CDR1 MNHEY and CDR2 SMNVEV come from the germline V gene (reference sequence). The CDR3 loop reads CASSERLAYEQYF. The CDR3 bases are TGTGCCAGCAGTGAGCGATTAGCGTACGAGCAGTACTTC.

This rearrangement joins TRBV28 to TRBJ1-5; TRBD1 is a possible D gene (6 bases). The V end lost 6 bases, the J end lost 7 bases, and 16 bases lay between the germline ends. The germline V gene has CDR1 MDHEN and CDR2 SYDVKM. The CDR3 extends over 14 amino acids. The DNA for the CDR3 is TGTGCCAGCAGAGGGGGGGTGTCATACCAGCCCCAGCATTTT. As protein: CASRGGVSYQPQHF.

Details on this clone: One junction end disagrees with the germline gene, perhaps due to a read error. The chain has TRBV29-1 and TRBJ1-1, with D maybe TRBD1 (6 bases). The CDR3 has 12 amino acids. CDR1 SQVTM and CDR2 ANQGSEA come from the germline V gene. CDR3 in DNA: TGCAGCGTTGAACAGGGGTACACTGGAGCTTTCTTT. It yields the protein CSVEQGYTGAFF.

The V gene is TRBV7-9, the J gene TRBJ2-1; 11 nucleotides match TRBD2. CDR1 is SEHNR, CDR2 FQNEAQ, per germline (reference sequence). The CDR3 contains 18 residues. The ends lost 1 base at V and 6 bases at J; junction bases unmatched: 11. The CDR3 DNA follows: TGTGCCAGCAGCTTAGTGGGTAGCGGGAGGGCCGGGGGCAATGAGCAGTTCTTC. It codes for CASSLVGSGRAGGNEQFF.

The CDR3 DNA reads TGTGCCAGCAGCCGTAAAGAGGGCAGTAATGAAAAACTGTTTTTT. This translates into CASSRKEGSNEKLFF. This chain links TRBV5-4 with TRBJ1-4, with D uncertain. The length of the CDR3 is 15 residues. V lost 4 bases and J lost 4, with 14 bases in between. Germline loops: CDR1 SGHNT, CDR2 YYREEE (reference sequence).

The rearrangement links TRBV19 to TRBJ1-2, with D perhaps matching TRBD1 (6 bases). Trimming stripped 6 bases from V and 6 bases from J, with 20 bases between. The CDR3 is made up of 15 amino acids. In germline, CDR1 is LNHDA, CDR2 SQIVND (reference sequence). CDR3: CASSPTGPGAHGYTF. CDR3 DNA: TGTGCCAGTAGCCCTACAGGGCCAGGGGCTCATGGCTACACCTTC.

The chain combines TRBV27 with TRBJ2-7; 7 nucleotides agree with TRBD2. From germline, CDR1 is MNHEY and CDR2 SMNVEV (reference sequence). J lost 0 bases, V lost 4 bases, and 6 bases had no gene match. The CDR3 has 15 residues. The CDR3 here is CASSWGGGHSYEQYF. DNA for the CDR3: TGTGCCAGCAGTTGGGGCGGGGGTCACTCCTACGAGCAGTACTTC.

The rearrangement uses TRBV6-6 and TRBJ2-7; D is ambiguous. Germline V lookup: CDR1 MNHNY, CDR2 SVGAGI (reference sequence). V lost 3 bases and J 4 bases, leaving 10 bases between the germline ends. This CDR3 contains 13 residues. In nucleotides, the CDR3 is TGTGCCAGCAGTTATTACTTCTCTTACGAGCAGTACTTC. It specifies CASSYYFSYEQYF.

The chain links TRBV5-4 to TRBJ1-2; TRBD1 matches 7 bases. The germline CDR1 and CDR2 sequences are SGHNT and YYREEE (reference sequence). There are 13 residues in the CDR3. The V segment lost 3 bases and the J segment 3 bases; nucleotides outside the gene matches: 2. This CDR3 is CASSSGQYYGYTF. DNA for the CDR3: TGTGCCAGCAGCTCGGGACAGTACTATGGCTACACCTTC.

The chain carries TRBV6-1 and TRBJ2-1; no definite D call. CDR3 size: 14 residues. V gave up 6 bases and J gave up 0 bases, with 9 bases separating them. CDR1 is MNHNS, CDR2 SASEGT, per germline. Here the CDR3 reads CASSPSGSYNEQFF. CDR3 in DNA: TGTGCCAGCAGCCCCTCGGGCTCCTACAATGAGCAGTTCTTC.

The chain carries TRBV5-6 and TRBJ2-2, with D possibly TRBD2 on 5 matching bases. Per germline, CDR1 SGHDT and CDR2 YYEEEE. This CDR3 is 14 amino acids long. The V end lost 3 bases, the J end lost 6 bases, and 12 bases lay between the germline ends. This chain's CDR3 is CASSSELVPGELFF. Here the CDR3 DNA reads TGTGCCAGCAGCTCTGAACTAGTACCCGGGGAGCTGTTTTTT.

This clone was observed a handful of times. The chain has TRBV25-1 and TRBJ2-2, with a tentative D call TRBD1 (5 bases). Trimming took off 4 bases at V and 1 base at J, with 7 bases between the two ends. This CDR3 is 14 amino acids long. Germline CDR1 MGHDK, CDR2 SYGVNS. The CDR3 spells CASSARGNTGELFF. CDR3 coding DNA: TGTGCCAGCAGTGCTAGGGGGAACACCGGGGAGCTGTTTTTT.

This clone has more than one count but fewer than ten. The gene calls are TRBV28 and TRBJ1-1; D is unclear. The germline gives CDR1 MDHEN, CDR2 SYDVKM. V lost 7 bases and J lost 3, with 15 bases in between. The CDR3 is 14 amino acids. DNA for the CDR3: TGTGCCAGCACTCGGGTATATAAGTACACTGAAGCTTTCTTT. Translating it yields CASTRVYKYTEAFF.